This T cell receptor (beta chain) was recovered during a study of blood T cell repertoires in COVID-19 (TCRdb year 2020). Regarding the research as a whole: The collaborator samples originated in the United States, Italy and Spain and spanned the acute and convalescent phases of COVID-19. The prospective study material was composed of cDNA or gDNA derived from T cells, B-cell-depleted T cells, or PBMCs. Subjects who had been exposed to COVID-19, were actively infected with it, or had recovered from it provided the deeply sampled blood TCRbeta repertoires that made up the dataset. A freely available public database, intended as a resource for researchers studying the immune response to SARS-CoV-2, is where the repertoires were released. The samples were drawn from two sources: the first 160 participants of the ongoing ImmuneRACE study, and 1,200 or so subjects contributed by 6 global collaborators. The sample metadata nearly always contained a de-identified subject ID, COVID-19 status, age in years and sex. Where available, HLA class I and class II types were obtained from metadata supplied by the sample provider rather than from assay-based typing. Findings and caveats that apply to the study as a whole: Clinical and demographic metadata were provided uncurated, with the amount varying by source and participant.

The collaborating institutions used their own protocols to collect whole blood in K2EDTA tubes. Collaborator samples were shipped for TCRbeta analysis as frozen whole blood, isolated PBMCs, or DNA extracted from either sample type. The immunoSEQ Assay, a bias-controlled multiplex PCR, was used to amplify TCRbeta CDR3 regions from genomic DNA. The published analysis was carried out like this. The number of nucleated cells in each sample was estimated from the amplification of reference gene primers within the assay. To quantify the absolute abundance of each unique TCRbeta CDR3 rearrangement, sequence reads were collapsed and filtered. Productive Simpson clonality was computed per sample as the square root of Simpson's diversity index over productive rearrangements. The clones in this table, taken by TCRdb from immuneACCESS, are in-frame only. Not every clone is retained; where verified, under half of the shortfall comes from an unresolved V gene, and the cause of the rest is unknown. The V and J calls and clone size come from that table; D and trimming were worked out from the DNA. The sample records about 120,000 clones, about 83% of which are singletons. Roughly 2.2% of the sample is in the top ten clones.

Ends trimmed: V by 4 bases, J by 6 bases; bases unmatched to a gene: 5. The CDR3 measures 13 amino acids from cysteine to phenylalanine. The retained sequence is limited to the CDR3, 39 bases, with the frame set at the first base. Per the germline V gene, SQVTM is the CDR1 and ANQGSEA is the CDR2. Comment on this clone: Which antigen it targets is not known. No much larger clonotype is one base removed from it; base qualities were not supplied.

The specimen sequenced was peripheral blood. The TCR comes from a woman in her 50s with acute or convalescent COVID-19. The V and J segments used are TRBV29-1 and TRBJ1-5; 8 nucleotides in the junction match TRBD1. The bases are TGCAGCGTTGGGCAGGGGGCTGGTCAGCCCCAGCATTTT. It translates to CSVGQGAGQPQHF.